One sample yielded the 25 T cell receptor beta chains listed below, sequenced in a study of intratumoral heterogeneity in liver cancer. Generated by immunoSEQ multiplex PCR, the TCRdb table keeps only in-frame clones and is missing some. The sample consists of 5,500 to 7,000 clones, 60% to 75% of them appearing once. Multiple geographically separated regions of the hepatocellular carcinoma nodule were sampled separately. The sequencing used tumor tissue, collected before any cancer treatment. Every receptor here comes from a woman in her 70s with hepatocellular carcinoma.

This rearrangement joins TRBV4-2 to TRBJ2-1; 11 bases map to TRBD2. This CDR3 has 17 amino acids. Germline V lookup: CDR1 LGHNA, CDR2 YNFKEQ. The junction had 3 bases not matched to a gene; V was cut back by 0 bases and J by 2 bases. CDR3 region: CASSQELAGAAYNEQFF. DNA for the CDR3: TGTGCCAGCAGCCAAGAACTAGCGGGAGCCGCCTACAATGAGCAGTTCTTC.

This clone was seen a few times. V gene TRBV10-2 combines with J gene TRBJ2-7; TRBD1 matches 8 bases. Trimming cost V 6 bases and J 6 bases; bases outside gene matches: 10. Germline lookup yields CDR1 WSHSY and CDR2 SAAADI. CDR3 length equals 14 residues. CDR3 nucleotide sequence: TGCGCCAGCAGCCGAGGACAGGGCGCCCCCGAGCAGTACTTC. Translating it yields CASSRGQGAPEQYF.

The V call is TRBV7-9, the J call TRBJ2-7; TRBD2 matches at 9 bases. CDR3 length: 15 amino acids. The junction had 7 bases not matched to a gene; V was cut back by 0 bases and J by 7 bases. Germline-derived CDR1 and CDR2 are SEHNR and FQNEAQ (reference sequence). CDR3 DNA: TGTGCCAGCAGCTTAGCCTCTAGCGGGACTTTGGAGCAGTACTTC. As protein: CASSLASSGTLEQYF. Based on the CDR3 plus reference TRBV7-9 and TRBJ2-7, the full variable domain is DTGVSQNPRHKITKRGQNVTFRCDPISEHNRLYWYRQTLGQGPEFLTYFQNEAQLEKSRLLSDRFSAERPKGSFSTLEIQRTEQGDSAMYLCASSLASSGTLEQYFGPGTRLTVT.

This clone was recorded a few times. The rearrangement joins TRBV10-3 to TRBJ2-7; D perhaps matches TRBD1 (5 bases). The CDR3 extends over 13 amino acids. V was cut by 8 bases and J by 1 base, with 12 bases left in between. Germline V gene data show CDR1 as ENHRY and CDR2 as SYGVKD. The CDR3 is CAILTDESYEQYF. As DNA, the CDR3 is TGTGCCATCCTGACAGATGAATCCTACGAGCAGTACTTC.

The V gene is TRBV19, the J gene TRBJ2-1, with TRBD2 matching over 12 bases. CDR1 is LNHDA, CDR2 SQIVND, per germline (reference sequence). This CDR3 region has 14 residues. The V gene end was trimmed by 6 bases and the J gene end by 7 bases; junction bases not matched to a gene: 4. The CDR3: CASRTSGRINEQFF. The CDR3 region has the DNA TGTGCCAGTAGGACTAGCGGGAGAATTAATGAGCAGTTCTTC.

The sample holds a few counts of this clone. The V gene is TRBV7-9, the J gene TRBJ2-2, with D perhaps matching TRBD1 (6 bases). V shed 1 base and J shed 1 base, with 7 bases lying between them. Germline V gene data show CDR1 as SEHNR and CDR2 as FQNEAQ (reference sequence). CDR3 length equals 15 residues. CDR3 nucleotides: TGTGCCAGCAGCTTAGTGACAGGGAACACCGGGGAGCTGTTTTTT. Translation gives CASSLVTGNTGELFF. The full variable domain, completed using reference TRBV7-9 and TRBJ2-2, is DTGVSQNPRHKITKRGQNVTFRCDPISEHNRLYWYRQTLGQGPEFLTYFQNEAQLEKSRLLSDRFSAERPKGSFSTLEIQRTEQGDSAMYLCASSLVTGNTGELFFGEGSRLTVL.

This clone was found a few times. This sequence joins TRBV19 and TRBJ2-3; TRBD1 matches 8 bases. There are 13 residues in the CDR3. V shed 5 bases and J 7 bases; nucleotides not matched to a gene: 5. CDR1 LNHDA and CDR2 SQIVND come from the germline V gene (reference sequence). This chain's CDR3 is CASSVQGAYTQYF. The CDR3 region has the DNA TGTGCCAGTAGTGTCCAGGGGGCGTATACGCAGTATTTT.

The J gene is TRBJ1-1, the V gene TRBV19; 10 bases are a match to TRBD1. Germline CDR1 LNHDA, CDR2 SQIVND (reference sequence). The CDR3 length is 21 residues. V shed 7 bases, J shed 4 bases, and the junction held 27 bases outside the gene matches. The CDR3 sequence is CASTGSGTGVLSRGGGTEAFF. DNA for the CDR3: TGTGCCAGTACAGGATCCGGGACAGGGGTCCTAAGCCGCGGCGGGGGCACTGAAGCTTTCTTT.

The chain carries TRBV21-1 and TRBJ2-1; the table's D call of TRBD1 was not tested on the DNA. TRBV21-1 is recorded as a pseudogene. CDR3 length: 15 residues. CDR3 DNA: TGTGCCAGCAGCAACCGACAGGGGGCTGATAATGAGCAGTTCTTC. This translates into CASSNRQGADNEQFF.

The V and J genes are TRBV9 and TRBJ1-4; D is ambiguous. Trimming shortened V by 4 bases and J by 7 bases, and 14 bases separated the two germline ends. Germline V gives CDR1 SGDLS, CDR2 YYNGEE. The CDR3 has 14 residues. Here the CDR3 DNA reads TGTGCCAGCAGCTTCGGGGTTACTCCTGAAAAACTGTTTTTT. This sequence encodes CASSFGVTPEKLFF. The variable domain in full, completed from reference TRBV9 and TRBJ1-4, reads DSGVTQTPKHLITATGQRVTLRCSPRSGDLSVYWYQQSLDQGLQFLIQYYNGEERAKGNILERFSAQQFPDLHSELNLSSLELGDSALYFCASSFGVTPEKLFFGSGTQLSVL.

V is TRBV10-3 and J is TRBJ2-3, with TRBD1 as a possible D gene (5 bases). Per the germline V gene, CDR1 is ENHRY and CDR2 is SYGVKD. CDR3 length: 15 amino acids. V was trimmed by 2 bases and J by 2 bases, leaving 11 bases between them. The CDR3 DNA sequence: TGTGCCATCAGTGAGGCAGGGCCGTCCACAGATACGCAGTATTTT. It codes for CAISEAGPSTDTQYF.

The chain recombines TRBV3-1 (or the pseudogene TRBV3-2) with TRBJ2-3; TRBD1 agrees at 9 bases. Germline V CDR1 and CDR2: LGHDT, YNNKEL (reference sequence). The ends lost 5 bases at V and 5 bases at J; junction bases unmatched: 8. The CDR3 extends over 15 amino acids. CDR3 nucleotides: TGTGCCAGCAGCTCGGGACAGGGAGTGGGAGATACGCAGTATTTT. Amino acids: CASSSGQGVGDTQYF.

The chain couples TRBV19 to TRBJ2-1, with D possibly matching TRBD2 (6 bases). Germline CDR1 and CDR2: LNHDA and SQIVND (reference sequence). The CDR3 runs 14 residues. V lost 4 bases to trimming and J lost 8 bases, with 15 bases between them. CDR3 region: CASSKVSSGYEQFF. In DNA form, the CDR3 reads TGTGCCAGTAGTAAGGTTTCGAGCGGGTATGAGCAGTTCTTC.

V usage is TRBV12-3 or TRBV12-4 and J usage is TRBJ2-2, with D perhaps TRBD1 (5 bases). V shed 5 bases and J shed 4 bases, with 8 bases lying between them. CDR3 size: 13 residues. In DNA form, the CDR3 reads TGTGCCAGCAGTAGACAGAGCACCGGGGAGCTGTTTTTT. Translating gives CASSRQSTGELFF.

CDR3 residues: CASSGRDDGDEKLFF. CDR3 nucleotide sequence: TGTGCCAGCAGTGGACGGGACGACGGGGATGAAAAACTGTTTTTT. The J gene is TRBJ1-4, the V gene TRBV28, with D perhaps matching TRBD1 (5 bases). CDR3 length equals 15 residues. Between the trimmed V and J ends, which lost 5 bases and 6 bases, there was a span of 16 bases. CDR1 MDHEN and CDR2 SYDVKM come from the germline V gene.

The chain employs TRBV12-3 or TRBV12-4 and TRBJ2-3; the D is unclear. This CDR3 spans 13 amino acids. Trimming removed 0 bases at V and 1 base at J, with 2 bases between. DNA for the CDR3: TGTGCCAGCAGTTTAGCGCGCACAGATACGCAGTATTTT. Encoded protein: CASSLARTDTQYF.

The chain has TRBV15 and TRBJ1-6; D might be TRBD1 (5 bases). V lost 0 bases to trimming and J lost 10 bases, with 13 bases between them. The CDR3 contains 15 residues. Germline loops: CDR1 LNHNV, CDR2 YYDKDF (reference sequence). CDR3 coding DNA: TGTGCCACCAGCAGAGATAGGGGACCAGGGTCACCCCTCCACTTT. This sequence encodes CATSRDRGPGSPLHF.

The rearrangement links TRBV6-1 to TRBJ1-5; the D gene is possibly TRBD1 (5 bases). This CDR3 has 14 amino acids. V lost 2 bases and J lost 9, with 14 bases in between. Germline CDR1 reads MNHNS; CDR2 reads SASEGT. CDR3 bases: TGTGCCAGCAGTGAACGGTCAGGGTCGGGGCCCCAGCATTTT. Residues: CASSERSGSGPQHF.

The rearrangement uses TRBV3-1 (or the pseudogene TRBV3-2) and TRBJ2-3; 10 bases are shared with TRBD2. CDR1 is LGHDT and CDR2 is YNNKEL in the germline V gene (reference sequence). V trimming: 1 base; J trimming: 5 bases; junction bases outside the gene matches: 6. The CDR3 extends over 16 amino acids. The CDR3 here is CASSQVRRLAGDTQYF. As DNA, the CDR3 is TGTGCCAGCAGCCAAGTCCGCCGACTAGCGGGAGATACGCAGTATTTT.

This chain joins TRBV2 and TRBJ2-7; tentatively, D is TRBD1 (5 bases). Germline-derived CDR1 and CDR2 are SNHLY and FYNNEI. CDR3 length equals 11 residues. Trimming left V 8 bases short and J 7 bases short, with 12 bases between. CDR3 in amino acids: CASGHSGEQYF. CDR3 nucleotides: TGTGCCAGCGGCCATTCAGGGGAGCAGTACTTC. Drawing the rest from reference TRBV2 and TRBJ2-7, the complete variable domain is EPEVTQTPSHQVTQMGQEVILRCVPISNHLYFYWYRQILGQKVEFLVSFYNNEISEKSEIFDDQFSVERPDGSNFTLKIRSTKLEDSAMYFCASGHSGEQYFGPGTRLTVT.

This clone showed up just a few times. V is TRBV7-8 and J is TRBJ2-7; D possibly uses TRBD1 or TRBD2 (5 bases each). Germline V gene sequence: CDR1 SGHVS, CDR2 FQNEAQ. V was pared by 0 bases and J by 0 bases, with 15 bases between. The CDR3 spans 17 residues. The CDR3, as DNA: TGTGCCAGCAGCTTAGCGCCACCCGGGGCGGGCTCCTACGAGCAGTACTTC. It codes for CASSLAPPGAGSYEQYF. Together with reference TRBV7-8 and TRBJ2-7, the CDR3 gives the full variable domain: GAGVSQSPRYKVAKRGQDVALRCDPISGHVSLFWYQQALGQGPEFLTYFQNEAQLDKSGLPSDRFFAERPEGSVSTLKIQRTQQEDSAVYLCASSLAPPGAGSYEQYFGPGTRLTVT.

V gene TRBV6-5 combines with J gene TRBJ1-5; possible D gene TRBD1, 6 bases. Trimming cost V 5 bases and J 2 bases, with 7 bases left between them. Germline V gene data show CDR1 as MNHEY and CDR2 as SVGAGI. The CDR3 is 13 residues long. The CDR3 region has the DNA TGTGCCAGCAGTCCAGGGGGCAATCAGCCCCAGCATTTT. Translation gives CASSPGGNQPQHF.

A few counts support this clone. CDR3 nucleotide sequence: TGTGCCAGCTGGACAGGGGTTCTCGATCAGCCCCAGCATTTT. Translating it yields CASWTGVLDQPQHF. The chain has TRBV2 and TRBJ1-5; 9 bases line up with TRBD1. V gave up 8 bases and J gave up 5 bases; unmatched junction bases: 7. The CDR3 consists of 14 residues. Per the germline V gene, CDR1 is SNHLY and CDR2 is FYNNEI.

The V gene is TRBV7-8, the J gene TRBJ2-7; 11 bases agree with TRBD2. CDR1 and CDR2 (germline): SGHVS, FQNEAQ. With V trimmed by 5 bases and J by 3 bases, 6 bases remained unmatched. The CDR3 runs to 15 residues. In DNA form, the CDR3 reads TGTGCCAGCAGCGAAACTAGCGGGGGACACTACGAGCAGTACTTC. Its protein is CASSETSGGHYEQYF.

This clone has only one observation. The chain has TRBV30 and TRBJ2-3; 9 positions agree with TRBD1. Unmatched junction bases numbered 1, after V lost 0 bases and J lost 3 bases. Per germline, CDR1 GTSNPN and CDR2 SVGIG (reference sequence). The CDR3 extends over 14 amino acids. The CDR3 sequence: CAWSVTGGTDTQYF. CDR3 in DNA: TGTGCCTGGAGTGTGACAGGGGGGACAGATACGCAGTATTTT.